Listed below are T cell receptor beta chains from one sample, sequenced in a study of cytomegalovirus exposure and HLA in healthy donors. The repertoire was sequenced with immunoSEQ multiplex PCR; TCRdb's copy has only in-frame clones and lacks some. The sample carries around 90,000 clones, 79% recorded once. Specimen: PBMCs. These receptors came from a male donor in good health and CMV-seropositive. CDR3s include the opening cysteine and the closing phenylalanine or tryptophan. D genes are given only for firm matches. Only part of the rows carry a size: once, few, many, or a class if the clone is expanded.

few TRBJ1-3 NA TRBV7-4 TGTGCCAGCAGCCTCACGGGCTCTGGAAACACCATATATTTT CASSLTGSGNTIYF
NA TRBJ1-1 TRBD1 TRBV19 TGTGCCAGTGACAGGGATAGGGGTGAAGCTTTCTTT CASDRDRGEAFF
NA TRBJ2-7 TRBD1 TRBV6-1 TGTGCCAGCAGTTTACGACAGGGCCCGAACGAGCAGTACTTC CASSLRQGPNEQYF
NA TRBJ2-1 NA TRBV5-1 TGCGCCAGCAGCCCTAGCTCCTACAATGAGCAGTTCTTC CASSPSSYNEQFF
NA TRBJ1-4 NA TRBV28 TGTGCCAGCAGTTTAAGTCTGGGCCTTAATGAAAAACTGTTTTTT CASSLSLGLNEKLFF
NA TRBJ2-7 TRBD1 TRBV25-1 TGTGCCAGCAGGGAACCCCTGGGGGACAGGGGGTACTTC CASREPLGDRGYF
NA TRBJ1-2 NA TRBV5-1 TGCGCCAGCAGCTTGGATCAGGGCAACTATGGCTACACCTTC CASSLDQGNYGYTF
few TRBJ1-5 TRBD1 TRBV19 TGTGCCAGTACAGGGGGCGCTTCTCAGCCCCAGCATTTT CASTGGASQPQHF
NA TRBJ2-3 TRBD2 TRBV7-2 TGTGCCAGCAGCTTAGTGGGTAGCGGGCTCACAGATACGCAGTATTTT CASSLVGSGLTDTQYF
NA TRBJ2-6 NA TRBV5-1 TGCGCCAGCAGCTTGGTATCGGGGTATCAGGGAGGTGGGGCCAACGTCCTGACTTTC CASSLVSGYQGGGANVLTF
once TRBJ1-2 TRBD1 TRBV28 TGTGCCAGCAGTCCGTGGACAGGCGGCTACACCTTC CASSPWTGGYTF
NA TRBJ2-3 TRBD2 TRBV7-2 TGTGCCAGCAGTCGCGCGGGACTAGCGGGCACAGATACGCAGTATTTT CASSRAGLAGTDTQYF
NA TRBJ1-5 TRBD1 TRBV19 TGTGCCAGTAGTATCGGGTCGGGACAGGGAGGCAATCAGCCCCAGCATTTT CASSIGSGQGGNQPQHF
few TRBJ1-4 NA TRBV14 TGTGCCAGCAGCCAAGCCGGAGGGATTGAAAAACTGTTTTTT CASSQAGGIEKLFF
NA TRBJ2-5 TRBD2 TRBV4-3 TGCGCCAGCAGCCCTTCATATAGCGGGGGGGAGACCCAGTACTTC CASSPSYSGGETQYF
NA TRBJ1-2 NA TRBV5-1 TGCGCCAGCAGCCACCAACCACAGGGTTTGGGCTATGGCTACACCTTC CASSHQPQGLGYGYTF
few TRBJ1-5 NA TRBV18 TGTGCCAGCTCACCACCAGGAGGGAGTCAGGTTGGTCGGGATCAGCCCCAGCATTTT CASSPPGGSQVGRDQPQHF
NA TRBJ1-1 NA TRBV27 TGTGCCAGCAGTTTACAGGGCTTTGGCGGTGAAGCTTTCTTT CASSLQGFGGEAFF